This is a list of T cell receptor beta chains from one sample in a study of T cell responses to AZD1222 COVID-19 vaccine. Only in-frame clones appear in the TCRdb table, and some are missing; sequencing was by immunoSEQ multiplex PCR. The sample yields over 100,000 clones, approximately 87% seen once. This material consisted of peripheral blood, taken 28 days after the second AZD1222 dose. The receptor source for this set is an adult who received the AZD1222 COVID-19 vaccine. Each CDR3 is given with its conserved first and last residue. The D gene is left open where the match is weak. Some rows have no size entry. The others give once, few or many, or a class for an expanded clone.

>NA|NA|TRBJ1-2|TRBV14
TGTGCCAGCAGCCCGCCGGGGATGGGCTATGGCTACACCTTC
CASSPPGMGYGYTF
>NA|TRBD2|TRBJ2-2|TRBV7-7
TGTGCCAGCAGCTTTAGCGGGACTAGCACACCGACCGGGGAGCTGTTTTTT
CASSFSGTSTPTGELFF
>NA|NA|TRBJ2-5|TRBV5-8
TGTGCCAGCAGCCACAGGGTTGGGACCCAGTACTTC
CASSHRVGTQYF
>few|NA|TRBJ2-5|TRBV14
TGTGCCAGCAGCGCCTGGAGGAGTAGACAAAGAGAGACCCAGTACTTC
CASSAWRSRQRETQYF
>once|NA|TRBJ1-2|TRBV7-3
TGTGCCAGCAGCGCCTCACAGGGTCGGGTCTATGGCTACACCTTC
CASSASQGRVYGYTF
>NA|NA|TRBJ2-3|TRBV7-2
TGTGCCAGCAGCTCCCCCGTGATAGATACGCAGTATTTT
CASSSPVIDTQYF
>NA|NA|TRBJ1-3|TRBV29-1
TGCAGCGTCTACAGCTCTGGAAACACCATATATTTT
CSVYSSGNTIYF
>NA|NA|TRBJ2-7|TRBV3-1/TRBV3-2
TGTGCCAGCAGCCAAAAACGTCACACCGATTACGAGCAGTACTTC
CASSQKRHTDYEQYF
>NA|NA|TRBJ1-2|TRBV6-2/TRBV6-3
TGTGCCAGCAGTTACAGGGACTATGGCTACACCTTC
CASSYRDYGYTF
>few|TRBD1|TRBJ1-3|TRBV7-2
TGTGCCAGCAGCCTTTCCGGGACAGCGGGCACCATATATTTT
CASSLSGTAGTIYF
>NA|NA|TRBJ2-5|TRBV12-5
TGTGCTAGTGGTTTGGGATTAAGAGCCCAAGAGACCCAGTACTTC
CASGLGLRAQETQYF
>NA|TRBD2|TRBJ2-1|TRBV28
TGTGCCAGCAGCCCCGGGACTAGCGGTCCGGGGCAGTTCTTC
CASSPGTSGPGQFF
>once|NA|TRBJ1-5|TRBV6-2/TRBV6-3
TGTGCCAGCAGTCCGGGCGTACCGAGCAATCAGCCCCAGCATTTT
CASSPGVPSNQPQHF
>NA|NA|TRBJ1-2|TRBV10-3
TGTGCCATCAAGGATGCTAGGGCACCAGATGGCTACACCTTC
CAIKDARAPDGYTF
>once|NA|TRBJ2-3|TRBV5-6
TGTGCCAGCAGCCCGGGACCATTAAGCACAGATACGCAGTATTTT
CASSPGPLSTDTQYF
>NA|NA|TRBJ1-2|TRBV9
TGTGCCAGCAGCCCAAGGACAACTTCCTATGGCTACACCTTC
CASSPRTTSYGYTF
>NA|NA|TRBJ1-1|TRBV28
TGTGCCAGCATCGCATCTCAGGTGGGGACTACTGAAGCTTTCTTT
CASIASQVGTTEAFF
>NA|TRBD2|TRBJ2-3|TRBV29-1
TGCAGCGCATCTAGCGGGAGTCTTCCAGATACGCAGTATTTT
CSASSGSLPDTQYF
>NA|NA|TRBJ1-1|TRBV7-2
TGTGCCAGCAGCTTAGCGCTTCGGGGAGCTTTCTTT
CASSLALRGAFF
>NA|NA|TRBJ2-7|TRBV29-1
TGCAGCGTTTTATTGGGTTACGAGCAGTACTTC
CSVLLGYEQYF
>once|TRBD1|TRBJ1-1|TRBV4-3
TGCGCCAGCAGCCAGATTCAGGGGGTAGCTGAAGCTTTCTTT
CASSQIQGVAEAFF
>NA|TRBD1|TRBJ1-2|TRBV7-8
TGTGCCAGCAGCTTACTATCCCCTCCGGACAGGGGAAGGGGCGGCTACACCTTC
CASSLLSPPDRGRGGYTF
>NA|TRBD1|TRBJ2-3|TRBV6-2/TRBV6-3
TGTGCCAGCAGTTACTCCGGACAGGGACACACAGATACGCAGTATTTT
CASSYSGQGHTDTQYF